These 27 T cell receptor beta chains came from one sample sequenced in a study of cytomegalovirus exposure and HLA in healthy donors. PCR amplification relied on 60 Vbeta primers (plus 13 Jbeta primers). TCRdb's copy holds only in-frame clones and misses some; the assay was immunoSEQ multiplex PCR. The table records 70,000 to 95,000 clones, 78% of them present only once. Sequenced sample: PBMCs. The receptors were sampled from a man aged 35 to 55 in good health and CMV-seronegative.

The chain has TRBV5-6 and TRBJ2-5, with a tentative D call TRBD1 (7 bases). The length of the CDR3 is 14 residues. Germline loops: CDR1 SGHDT, CDR2 YYEEEE. Trimming shortened V by 4 bases and J by 1 base, and 11 bases separated the two germline ends. CDR3 bases: TGTGCCAGCAGCGGGGGGACAGCCCAAGAGACCCAGTACTTC. This sequence encodes CASSGGTAQETQYF.

J is TRBJ2-5 and V is TRBV7-6; a possible D gene is TRBD2 (7 bases). V lost 2 bases and J 5 bases, leaving 15 bases between the germline ends. Per the germline V gene, CDR1 is SGHVS and CDR2 is FNYEAQ. This CDR3 contains 15 residues. CDR3 DNA sequence: TGTGCCAGCAGCTTACTCCACAGGGAGGGTGAGACCCAGTACTTC. This encodes CASSLLHREGETQYF.

Only one count was recorded for this clone. The chain links TRBV6-1 to TRBJ1-5, with 7 bases fitting TRBD1. The germline gives CDR1 MNHNS, CDR2 SASEGT. Germline trimming cut 2 bases from V and 4 bases from J; bases unmatched to any gene: 8. CDR3 length: 16 residues. The CDR3 is CASSEQGVGLNQPQHF. The CDR3 nucleotides read TGTGCCAGCAGTGAACAGGGGGTTGGGTTAAATCAGCCCCAGCATTTT.

This clone turned up a few times. V usage is TRBV19 and J usage is TRBJ2-5; TRBD2 aligns across 9 bases. CDR3 length equals 14 residues. Germline V CDR1 and CDR2: LNHDA, SQIVND (reference sequence). The V gene end was trimmed by 4 bases and the J gene end by 1 base; junction bases not matched to a gene: 1. In DNA, the CDR3 is TGTGCCAGTAGTACGACTAGCGGCCAAGAGACCCAGTACTTC. Residues: CASSTTSGQETQYF.

This rearrangement joins TRBV11-2 to TRBJ2-1, with 7 bases matching TRBD2. V gave up 3 bases and J gave up 5 bases; unmatched junction bases: 7. Germline V gene data show CDR1 as SGHAT and CDR2 as FQNNGV. The CDR3 loop spans 15 amino acids. The CDR3 sequence is CASSFGGRVNNEQFF. The CDR3 DNA follows: TGTGCCAGCAGCTTCGGCGGGAGAGTCAACAATGAGCAGTTCTTC.

The chain couples TRBV13 to TRBJ2-1; 13 bases line up with TRBD2. Germline values: CDR1 PRHDT, CDR2 FYEKMQ (reference sequence). There are 17 residues in the CDR3. V lost 7 bases and J lost 7; bases outside the gene matches: 13. The CDR3 nucleotides are TGTGCCAGCACCCTAGGCCCGGGACTAGCGGGATCAAATGAGCAGTTCTTC. Translation gives CASTLGPGLAGSNEQFF.

This chain connects TRBV4-2 to TRBJ1-4; D gene unclear. V lost 0 bases and J 7 bases, leaving 9 bases between the germline ends. The CDR3 covers 14 residues. The germline V gene encodes CDR1 LGHNA and CDR2 YNFKEQ. In DNA form, the CDR3 reads TGTGCCAGCAGCCAAGAATTGCGGGCTGAAAAACTGTTTTTT. This codes for CASSQELRAEKLFF.

This sequence joins TRBV30 and TRBJ2-1; D remains ambiguous. The CDR3 consists of 12 residues. With 0 bases removed from V and 13 bases from J, the gap between germline ends came to 13 bases. CDR1 is GTSNPN and CDR2 is SVGIG in the germline V gene (reference sequence). DNA for the CDR3: TGTGCCTGGAGTGTCCTCGAGGCAGTCCAGTTCTTC. As protein: CAWSVLEAVQFF.

V gene TRBV6-1 combines with J gene TRBJ2-3, with D possibly matching TRBD2 (6 bases). Per the germline V gene, CDR1 is MNHNS and CDR2 is SASEGT. The CDR3 runs to 15 residues. The ends were cut back, 0 bases at V and 5 bases at J, with 12 bases in the middle. CDR3 nucleotides: TGTGCCAGCAGTGAAGCGGGAGGCCGGGTAGATACGCAGTATTTT. Its translation is CASSEAGGRVDTQYF.

The table lists this clone with a few counts. The chain is built from TRBV11-3 and TRBJ2-7; D is possibly TRBD1 (7 bases). CDR3 length: 17 residues. Germline V gene sequence: CDR1 SGHNT, CDR2 YENEEA. Between the trimmed V and J ends, which lost 6 bases and 0 bases, there was a span of 21 bases. The CDR3 reads CASRYWGGQAISYEQYF. CDR3 DNA sequence: TGTGCCAGCAGGTATTGGGGAGGACAGGCGATCTCCTACGAGCAGTACTTC.

The chain couples TRBV6-6 to TRBJ2-1; D is uncertain. CDR3 length equals 13 residues. The germline V gene has CDR1 MNHNY and CDR2 SVGAGI (reference sequence). V was clipped by 7 bases and J by 0 bases, with 7 bases between them. CDR3 in DNA: TGTGCCAGCACGGGTGCCTCCTACAATGAGCAGTTCTTC. It specifies CASTGASYNEQFF.

V is TRBV5-1 and J is TRBJ2-3; TRBD2 agrees at 10 bases. CDR1 and CDR2 (germline): SGHRS, YFSETQ. V trimming: 7 bases; J trimming: 4 bases; junction bases outside the gene matches: 9. The length of the CDR3 is 15 residues. CDR3 sequence: CASWGLAGAADTQYF. DNA of the CDR3: TGCGCCAGCTGGGGGCTAGCGGGAGCAGCAGATACGCAGTATTTT.

V gene TRBV6-1 combines with J gene TRBJ2-7; 10 nucleotides line up with TRBD1. CDR3 size: 14 residues. The germline V gene encodes CDR1 MNHNS and CDR2 SASEGT. J lost 9 bases, V lost 4 bases, and 9 bases had no gene match. The CDR3 sequence: CASSGGQGFTVQYF. The DNA for the CDR3 is TGTGCCAGCAGTGGGGGACAGGGGTTCACCGTGCAGTACTTC.

This clone has a single count. The chain joins TRBV19 to TRBJ2-7; D might be TRBD2 (6 bases). The CDR3 loop spans 16 amino acids. CDR1 and CDR2 (germline): LNHDA, SQIVND (reference sequence). The V and J ends lost 6 bases and 5 bases respectively, with 23 bases between them. The CDR3 loop is CASRSGAAQKGDEQYF. The DNA for the CDR3 is TGTGCCAGTAGGTCGGGAGCGGCTCAAAAAGGGGACGAGCAGTACTTC.

This clone has more than one count but fewer than ten. This chain connects TRBV7-9 to TRBJ1-2, with TRBD1 matching over 7 bases. Trimming cost V 4 bases and J 8 bases; bases outside gene matches: 13. Germline CDR1 is SEHNR and CDR2 is FQNEAQ (reference sequence). The CDR3 is 15 amino acids. The CDR3 here is CASSSSYPGGEGYTF. The DNA for the CDR3 is TGTGCCAGCAGCTCTTCATATCCAGGGGGAGAAGGCTACACCTTC.

The chain employs TRBV7-3 and TRBJ2-1, with D possibly being TRBD2 (5 bases). The V end was cut by 2 bases, the J end by 3 bases, with 8 bases between. The CDR3 sequence is 14 residues long. Germline V gives CDR1 SGHTA, CDR2 FQGTGA. CDR3 region: CASSLEGYYNEQFF. CDR3 nucleotide sequence: TGTGCCAGCAGCTTAGAGGGCTACTACAATGAGCAGTTCTTC.

The chain joins TRBV5-1 to TRBJ2-3; a possible D gene is TRBD1 (6 bases). The CDR3 contains 15 residues. Trimming shortened V by 4 bases and J by 2 bases, and 14 bases separated the two germline ends. Per germline, CDR1 SGHRS and CDR2 YFSETQ. CDR3: CASSDQGSPTDTQYF. The CDR3 nucleotides read TGCGCCAGCAGCGACCAGGGGTCCCCCACAGATACGCAGTATTTT.

The CDR3 sequence is CASSQKAPNYEQYF. CDR3 bases: TGTGCCAGCAGCCAAAAGGCACCGAACTACGAGCAGTACTTC. This chain connects TRBV4-2 to TRBJ2-5, with no clear D. The closer fit of TRBJ2-7 to the DNA end suggests the J call may be wrong. The CDR3 length is 14 residues. Germline CDR1 LGHNA, CDR2 YNFKEQ.

This chain uses TRBV28 with TRBJ1-5, with a possible D match to TRBD1 (5 bases). Trimming pared 6 bases from V and 2 bases from J, leaving 20 bases between. The CDR3 covers 17 residues. Per the germline V gene, CDR1 is MDHEN and CDR2 is SYDVKM. CDR3: CASRVPGTTRGNQPQHF. In nucleotides, the CDR3 is TGTGCCAGCAGGGTTCCAGGGACTACTAGGGGCAATCAGCCCCAGCATTTT.

The chain uses TRBV7-6 and TRBJ2-7; 11 positions agree with TRBD1. Germline V gene data show CDR1 as SGHVS and CDR2 as FNYEAQ. With 2 bases clipped from V and 0 bases from J, the junction kept 3 bases outside the gene matches. This CDR3 contains 16 residues. The CDR3 DNA reads as TGTGCCAGCAGCTTAATGGGACAGGGGGTCTCCTACGAGCAGTACTTC. Protein sequence: CASSLMGQGVSYEQYF.

This clone was seen more than once but under ten times. The chain links TRBV6-1 to TRBJ2-2, with 8 nucleotides matching TRBD1. This CDR3 contains 13 residues. Germline lookup yields CDR1 MNHNS and CDR2 SASEGT. V lost 7 bases to trimming and J lost 8 bases; unmatched junction nucleotides: 6. The CDR3 coding sequence is TGTGCCAGCAATAACAGGGGGAATGGGGAGCTGTTTTTT. Translation: CASNNRGNGELFF.

V is TRBV6-5 and J is TRBJ1-1, with D perhaps TRBD1 (5 bases). CDR3 length: 14 amino acids. The germline V and J ends were trimmed by 4 bases and 1 base, with 10 bases remaining between them. Germline CDR1 MNHEY, CDR2 SVGAGI. CDR3 sequence reads: CASSLSRANTEAFF. CDR3 sequence (DNA): TGTGCCAGCAGTTTATCCAGGGCGAACACTGAAGCTTTCTTT.

The chain recombines TRBV7-8 with TRBJ2-7; 13 bases line up with TRBD2. Unmatched junction bases numbered 3, after V lost 1 base and J lost 6 bases. This CDR3 has 15 residues. Per the germline V gene, CDR1 is SGHVS and CDR2 is FQNEAQ. CDR3: CASSLVTSGRSEQYF. The CDR3 nucleotides read TGTGCCAGCAGCTTAGTGACTAGCGGGAGGAGCGAGCAGTACTTC.

The chain employs TRBV6-6 and TRBJ2-3; tentatively, D is TRBD2 (5 bases). Germline lookup yields CDR1 MNHNY and CDR2 SVGAGI (reference sequence). The CDR3 has 11 residues. V lost 8 bases to trimming and J lost 3 bases, with 6 bases between them. The CDR3 sequence is CASEGTDTQYF. The CDR3 DNA follows: TGTGCCAGCGAGGGTACAGATACGCAGTATTTT.

The chain employs TRBV11-1 and TRBJ2-2, with 8 nucleotides matching TRBD1. The CDR3 contains 16 residues. Germline CDR1 and CDR2: SGHAT and FQDESV (reference sequence). With V trimmed by 2 bases and J by 4 bases, 6 bases remained unmatched. CDR3 nucleotide sequence: TGTGCCAGCAGCTTACAGGGGGCGCGGGCCACCGGGGAGCTGTTTTTT. Encoded protein: CASSLQGARATGELFF. The full variable domain, completed using reference TRBV11-1 and TRBJ2-2, is EAEVAQSPRYKITEKSQAVAFWCDPISGHATLYWYRQILGQGPELLVQFQDESVVDDSQLPKDRFSAERLKGVDSTLKIQPAELGDSAMYLCASSLQGARATGELFFGEGSRLTVL.

The J gene is TRBJ2-7, the V gene TRBV10-3; 7 nucleotides match TRBD2. The germline gives CDR1 ENHRY, CDR2 SYGVKD. The CDR3 contains 20 residues. J lost 0 bases, V lost 2 bases, and 19 bases had no gene match. This CDR3 reads CAISETAYTSKLAGSYEQYF. In nucleotides, the CDR3 is TGTGCCATCAGTGAGACGGCGTACACCTCCAAATTAGCGGGCTCCTACGAGCAGTACTTC.

The chain couples TRBV6-5 to TRBJ2-2; 11 bases align to TRBD1. CDR1 MNHEY and CDR2 SVGAGI come from the germline V gene. V shed 2 bases, J shed 3 bases, and the junction held 2 bases outside the gene matches. The CDR3 contains 16 residues. The CDR3 spells CASSYGDRGYTGELFF. CDR3 DNA sequence: TGTGCCAGCAGTTACGGGGACAGGGGGTACACCGGGGAGCTGTTTTTT.